This T cell receptor (beta chain) was profiled in a study of CD8 T cells in ankylosing spondylitis. This clonotype was picked up a small number of times. Using quantitative 5'-RACE with molecular barcodes, the authors made TCR beta libraries. MiXCR, applied by TCRdb to the 5' RACE reads, yields one record per CDR3 protein. The table lists roughly 230,000 distinct CDR3 sequences, under 20% of them singletons. The specimen was blood, either unsorted or a sorted T cell fraction (not recorded which). This clonotype was obtained from a male donor with ankylosing spondylitis or in good health (not recorded which).

The CDR3 bases are TGCAGCGTTGGGAACGGGGCCTACGAGCAGTACTTC. Translating it yields CSVGNGAYEQYF. The rearrangement links TRBV29-1 to TRBJ2-7, with D perhaps TRBD2 (5 bases). CDR1 and CDR2 from the germline V gene are SQVTM and ANQGSEA. Trimming removed 4 bases from V and 2 bases from J, with 9 bases in between. The CDR3 length is 12 residues.